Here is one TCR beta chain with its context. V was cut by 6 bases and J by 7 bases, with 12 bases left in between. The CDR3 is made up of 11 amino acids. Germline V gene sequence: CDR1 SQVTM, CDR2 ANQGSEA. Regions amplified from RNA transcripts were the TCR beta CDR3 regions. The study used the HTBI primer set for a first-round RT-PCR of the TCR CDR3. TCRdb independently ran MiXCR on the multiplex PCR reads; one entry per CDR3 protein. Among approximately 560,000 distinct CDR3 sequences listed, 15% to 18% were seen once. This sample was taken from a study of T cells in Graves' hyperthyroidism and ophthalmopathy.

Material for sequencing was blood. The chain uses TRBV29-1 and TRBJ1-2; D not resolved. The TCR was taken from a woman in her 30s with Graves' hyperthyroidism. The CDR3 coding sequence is TGCAGCGTGGCCTCGAAAGGTGGCTACACCTTC. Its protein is CSVASKGGYTF.